These 20 T cell receptor beta chains were sequenced from one sample in a study of blood T cell repertoires in COVID-19. The table came from immunoSEQ multiplex PCR; TCRdb's copy has only in-frame clones and leaves some out. The profile shows about 250,000 clones, just over 85% of them singletons. The sequenced sample consisted of PBMCs or T cells enriched from blood (not recorded which). These receptors were collected from a man between 40 and 49 years old who had recovered from COVID-19.

The V call is TRBV5-4, the J call TRBJ2-1, with D perhaps matching TRBD2 (5 bases). Germline loops: CDR1 SGHNT, CDR2 YYREEE (reference sequence). This CDR3 is built from 13 residues. V lost 2 bases to trimming and J lost 9 bases, with 12 bases between them. The CDR3 DNA sequence: TGTGCCAGCAGCTTACCTAGCTCGGTTGAGCAGTTCTTC. This codes for CASSLPSSVEQFF.

The rearrangement joins TRBV9 to TRBJ1-3; the D is unclear. The V gene's germline CDR1 is SGDLS and CDR2 YYNGEE. The germline V and J ends were trimmed by 0 bases and 0 bases, with 10 bases remaining between them. The CDR3 runs 16 residues. CDR3 loop: CASSVGAWSSGNTIYF. The CDR3, as DNA: TGTGCCAGCAGCGTAGGCGCCTGGAGCTCTGGAAACACCATATATTTT.

J is TRBJ2-5 and V is TRBV6-5; tentatively, D is TRBD2 (6 bases). The germline CDR1 and CDR2 sequences are MNHEY and SVGAGI. The CDR3 contains 15 residues. Between the trimmed V and J ends, which lost 6 bases and 9 bases, there was a span of 23 bases. The CDR3 region has the DNA TGTGCCAGCAGCTCCGGAGGAGTGGGGCCGGGGGCCCAGTACTTC. It translates to CASSSGGVGPGAQYF.

The gene calls are TRBV18 and TRBJ1-6; 8 nucleotides agree with TRBD1. The germline gives CDR1 KGHSH, CDR2 LQKENI. This CDR3 has 15 residues. V was clipped by 5 bases and J by 7 bases; unmatched bases: 7. CDR3 loop: CASSTGQGPNSPLHF. CDR3 coding DNA: TGTGCCAGCTCAACCGGACAGGGTCCCAATTCACCCCTCCACTTT.

The chain links TRBV30 to TRBJ1-3; D possibly corresponds to TRBD1 (5 bases). The length of the CDR3 is 15 residues. The germline CDR1 and CDR2 sequences are GTSNPN and SVGIG (reference sequence). Trimming cost V 2 bases and J 2 bases, with 13 bases left between them. Here the CDR3 DNA reads TGTGCCTGGAGTACCCTAATAGGGGCTGGAAACACCATATATTTT. It specifies CAWSTLIGAGNTIYF.

V usage is TRBV5-1 and J usage is TRBJ2-5; 7 bases agree with TRBD1. Trimming removed 3 bases from V and 3 bases from J; junction bases left unmatched: 2. From germline, CDR1 is SGHRS and CDR2 YFSETQ. This CDR3 contains 13 residues. As DNA, the CDR3 is TGCGCCAGCAGCTCCGGGACAGAAGAGACCCAGTACTTC. Protein sequence: CASSSGTEETQYF.

The chain employs TRBV21-1 and TRBJ1-2; the table gives TRBD1 as D, unverified against the DNA. TRBV21-1 is given as a pseudogene. This CDR3 spans 16 amino acids. For the CDR3, the DNA is TGTGCCAGCAGCAAAGATCGAGGGGGCTTCAGATATGGCTACACCTTC. It encodes CASSKDRGGFRYGYTF.

The V call is TRBV7-2, the J call TRBJ2-1, with 8 bases that match TRBD2. This CDR3 is built from 14 residues. V was pared by 5 bases and J by 4 bases, with 4 bases of the junction left unmatched. The germline V gene encodes CDR1 SGHTA and CDR2 FQGNSA. The CDR3 nucleotides read TGTGCCAGCAGCCTACCGGGGGGGTACAATGAGCAGTTCTTC. As protein: CASSLPGGYNEQFF.

This chain connects TRBV3-1 (or the pseudogene TRBV3-2) to TRBJ1-4, with D possibly matching TRBD1 (5 bases). Germline V gives CDR1 LGHDT, CDR2 YNNKEL (reference sequence). This CDR3 comprises 14 residues. The germline V and J ends were trimmed by 7 bases and 7 bases, with 16 bases remaining between them. The CDR3 sequence is CASTPAGVGEKLFF. The CDR3 DNA is TGTGCCAGCACCCCGGCGGGGGTCGGTGAAAAACTGTTTTTT.

This clone appeared a few times. The V and J genes are TRBV28 and TRBJ1-2, with 8 bases identical to TRBD1. V gave up 3 bases and J gave up 7 bases; unmatched junction bases: 7. Germline V gene lookup returns CDR1 MDHEN and CDR2 SYDVKM. The CDR3 extends over 14 amino acids. As DNA, the CDR3 is TGTGCCAGCAGTTTTTACAGGGGGGTGAGTGGCTACACCTTC. It codes for CASSFYRGVSGYTF.

The chain recombines TRBV7-8 with TRBJ1-5; TRBD1 agrees at 7 bases. From germline, CDR1 is SGHVS and CDR2 FQNEAQ. The length of the CDR3 is 17 residues. J lost 1 base, V lost 5 bases, and 11 bases had no gene match. CDR3 protein: CASSLLNRGSSNQPQHF. CDR3 DNA sequence: TGTGCCAGCAGCCTCCTAAACAGGGGTTCGAGCAATCAGCCCCAGCATTTT.

The chain has TRBV7-9 and TRBJ2-1; 12 bases fit TRBD2. J was trimmed by 10 bases and V by 1 base; bases with no gene match: 8. The CDR3 runs to 16 residues. In germline, CDR1 is SEHNR, CDR2 FQNEAQ (reference sequence). CDR3 amino acids: CASSLGTSGAAREQFF. Written as DNA, the CDR3 is TGTGCCAGCAGCTTAGGGACTAGCGGGGCGGCAAGGGAGCAGTTCTTC.

The rearrangement uses TRBV18 and TRBJ2-1; TRBD2 agrees at 11 bases. The CDR3 runs 16 residues. Looked up from germline, CDR1 is KGHSH and CDR2 is LQKENI. Trimming took 3 bases from V and 5 from J; bases not matched to a gene: 6. CDR3 nucleotide sequence: TGTGCCAGCTCACCCTTACCGGGACTAGCGGACAATGAGCAGTTCTTC. Translated, it gives CASSPLPGLADNEQFF.

With regard to this clone: The sample contains more than one DNA sequence encoding this CDR3. The chain employs TRBV28 and TRBJ2-7; unclear D gene. V lost 6 bases, J lost 0 bases, and 3 bases lay in between. The germline CDR1 and CDR2 sequences are MDHEN and SYDVKM. The CDR3 runs 11 residues. The DNA of the CDR3 is TGTGCCAGCAGCATCTCCTACGAGCAGTACTTC. Translation gives CASSISYEQYF.

The V and J genes are TRBV10-3 and TRBJ1-4, with 9 nucleotides matching TRBD1. In germline, CDR1 is ENHRY, CDR2 SYGVKD. The CDR3 loop spans 13 amino acids. With V trimmed by 6 bases and J by 5 bases, 1 base remained unmatched. For the CDR3, the DNA is TGTGCCATCAGCGGACAGGGGAATGAAAAACTGTTTTTT. Protein product: CAISGQGNEKLFF.

Only one count was recorded for this clone. The chain uses TRBV9 and TRBJ2-7, with TRBD2 identical over 9 bases. The CDR3 has 15 amino acids. The germline gives CDR1 SGDLS, CDR2 YYNGEE. Losses at the gene ends were 4 bases for V and 2 bases for J; bases not matched to a gene: 7. CDR3 sequence reads: CASSTGSGSPYEQYF. In DNA form, the CDR3 reads TGTGCCAGCAGCACAGGTAGCGGGAGCCCCTACGAGCAGTACTTC.

V usage is TRBV7-9 and J usage is TRBJ2-1; D unclear. Trimming removed 5 bases from V and 0 bases from J, with 8 bases in between. CDR3 length equals 14 residues. Germline V CDR1 and CDR2: SEHNR, FQNEAQ (reference sequence). The CDR3 DNA reads as TGTGCCAGCAGCCCGCGAAGCTCCTACAATGAGCAGTTCTTC. Its protein product is CASSPRSSYNEQFF. The whole variable domain, remainder taken from reference TRBV7-9 and TRBJ2-1, is DTGVSQNPRHKITKRGQNVTFRCDPISEHNRLYWYRQTLGQGPEFLTYFQNEAQLEKSRLLSDRFSAERPKGSFSTLEIQRTEQGDSAMYLCASSPRSSYNEQFFGPGTRLTVL.

The J gene is TRBJ1-4, the V gene TRBV6-5, with D tentatively TRBD1 (6 bases). The CDR3 is 15 amino acids. V dropped 6 bases and J dropped 6 bases, with 17 bases sitting between them. Germline loops: CDR1 MNHEY, CDR2 SVGAGI. CDR3 sequence (DNA): TGTGCCAGCAGACTGGGGGGGGCGAGCTATGAAAAACTGTTTTTT. It encodes CASRLGGASYEKLFF.

The V gene is TRBV5-4, the J gene TRBJ2-5; D gene ambiguous. The CDR3 runs to 14 residues. Trimming stripped 1 base from V and 2 bases from J, with 9 bases between. Germline CDR1 is SGHNT and CDR2 is YYREEE (reference sequence). The CDR3 DNA is TGTGCCAGCAGCTTGATGTTGCTACAAGAGACCCAGTACTTC. Translation gives CASSLMLLQETQYF.

The chain couples TRBV7-2 to TRBJ2-7; 10 nucleotides match TRBD2. V trimming: 1 base; J trimming: 6 bases; junction bases outside the gene matches: 9. CDR1 and CDR2 (germline): SGHTA, FQGNSA. This CDR3 spans 16 amino acids. The CDR3 sequence: CASSLDFGTSASEQYF. The CDR3, as DNA: TGTGCCAGCAGCTTAGATTTCGGGACTAGCGCTTCCGAGCAGTACTTC. The full variable domain, in which reference TRBV7-2 and TRBJ2-7 provide the parts outside the CDR3, is GAGVSQSPSNKVTEKGKDVELRCDPISGHTALYWYRQSLGQGLEFLIYFQGNSAPDKSGLPSDRFSAERTGGSVSTLTIQRTQQEDSAVYLCASSLDFGTSASEQYFGPGTRLTVT.